The 18 T cell receptor beta chains presented below share a single source sample, sequenced in a study of cytomegalovirus exposure and HLA in healthy donors. This PCR relied on a set of 60 Vbeta primers and 13 Jbeta primers. Using immunoSEQ multiplex PCR, the repertoire was profiled, and TCRdb retains in-frame clones only, with some absent. In the table there are about 130,000 clones, roughly a tenth of which are singletons. The sequencing sample was made of PBMCs. These receptors were taken from a woman aged 18-30 years in good health and CMV-seropositive.

V usage is TRBV7-9 and J usage is TRBJ2-1; D gene uncertain. Trimming took off 2 bases at V and 1 base at J, with 9 bases between the two ends. Germline V gene sequence: CDR1 SEHNR, CDR2 FQNEAQ (reference sequence). The CDR3 contains 15 residues. CDR3 sequence (DNA): TGTGCCAGCAGCTTAAGGTCGGGTTCCTACAATGAGCAGTTCTTC. Its translation is CASSLRSGSYNEQFF.

This clone was picked up a small number of times. The V and J genes are TRBV2 and TRBJ2-7; maybe TRBD2 (5 bases). CDR1 is SNHLY, CDR2 FYNNEI, per germline. The CDR3 is 12 amino acids. V lost 6 bases, J lost 6 bases, and 12 bases lay in between. This CDR3 reads CASRGSEFEQYF. CDR3 bases: TGTGCCAGCAGGGGGAGTGAATTCGAGCAGTACTTC.

This clone was counted once. This rearrangement joins TRBV11-3 to TRBJ1-4; TRBD1 matches 7 bases. Germline V CDR1 and CDR2: SGHNT, YENEEA. The trim removed 5 bases at V and 4 bases at J, leaving 16 bases unmatched. The CDR3 length is 18 residues. CDR3 DNA sequence: TGTGCCAGCAGCGCGACAGGGCCCTGGACGGCGTTTAATGAAAAACTGTTTTTT. Its translation is CASSATGPWTAFNEKLFF.

The chain carries TRBV6-5 and TRBJ2-1, with 12 bases matching TRBD1. The CDR3 runs 16 residues. The V and J ends lost 3 bases and 7 bases, in that order; junction bases with no gene match: 7. CDR1 MNHEY and CDR2 SVGAGI come from the germline V gene. The CDR3, as DNA: TGTGCCAGCAGTTATCCCGGGACAGGGGGCAGGAATGAGCAGTTCTTC. Encoded protein: CASSYPGTGGRNEQFF.

This clone was recorded a few times. This chain connects TRBV4-1 to TRBJ1-6; D ambiguous. CDR3 length: 14 amino acids. Germline CDR1 and CDR2: MGHRA and YSYEKL. Trimming took 1 base from V and 5 from J, leaving 6 bases between them. DNA of the CDR3: TGCGCCAGCAGCCAAGGGCGGAATAATTCACCCCTCCACTTT. This encodes CASSQGRNNSPLHF.

There are a few counts of this clone. The chain is built from TRBV2 and TRBJ2-1; TRBD1 matches 10 bases. The V segment lost 8 bases and the J segment 7 bases; nucleotides outside the gene matches: 11. This CDR3 region has 15 residues. Germline CDR1 is SNHLY and CDR2 is FYNNEI. CDR3 in amino acids: CASLRQGAVRNEQFF. The DNA for the CDR3 is TGTGCCAGCTTAAGACAGGGGGCGGTGAGGAATGAGCAGTTCTTC.

The chain joins TRBV6-5 to TRBJ1-2; 7 bases match TRBD1. Germline values: CDR1 MNHEY, CDR2 SVGAGI. V lost 0 bases to trimming and J lost 8 bases; unmatched junction nucleotides: 9. The CDR3 consists of 15 residues. This CDR3 reads CASSYSRQGIGGYTF. The CDR3 nucleotides read TGTGCCAGCAGTTACTCCAGACAGGGAATAGGGGGCTACACCTTC.

In its sample, this clone was seen a few times. The chain has TRBV10-3 and TRBJ1-2; 8 bases match TRBD1. V dropped 4 bases and J dropped 7; count of bases not matched to a gene: 11. This CDR3 is 15 amino acids long. The germline gives CDR1 ENHRY, CDR2 SYGVKD. The DNA for the CDR3 is TGTGCCATCAGTGGGACAGGGACATACTCCGGTGGCTACACCTTC. Its protein product is CAISGTGTYSGGYTF.

This rearrangement joins TRBV6-1 to TRBJ1-1; possibly TRBD1 for D (5 bases). CDR1 is MNHNS and CDR2 is SASEGT in the germline V gene. V was trimmed by 11 bases and J by 2 bases, leaving 12 bases between them. This CDR3 spans 12 amino acids. The CDR3 sequence: CAGRQGNTEAFF. The DNA of the CDR3 is TGTGCCGGCCGGCAGGGTAACACTGAAGCTTTCTTT.

The chain uses TRBV4-2 and TRBJ2-2; 8 nucleotides agree with TRBD1. Trimming took 1 base from V and 6 from J; bases not matched to a gene: 7. Germline V gene sequence: CDR1 LGHNA, CDR2 YNFKEQ. The CDR3 contains 16 residues. CDR3 amino acids: CASSQGTGMYPGELFF. The DNA for the CDR3 is TGTGCCAGCAGCCAAGGGACAGGGATGTACCCCGGGGAGCTGTTTTTT.

The chain recombines TRBV11-2 with TRBJ1-1; D gene ambiguous. Germline V gives CDR1 SGHAT, CDR2 FQNNGV. Deletions cut 5 bases from V and 0 bases from J, with 10 bases between. The CDR3 length is 14 residues. Here the CDR3 DNA reads TGTGCCAGCAGCCCAGGACTCATGAACACTGAAGCTTTCTTT. It translates to CASSPGLMNTEAFF.

The sample holds a few counts of this clone. The J gene is TRBJ1-2, the V gene TRBV2; D is ambiguous. This CDR3 has 11 residues. V was trimmed by 6 bases and J by 4 bases, leaving 6 bases between them. The germline V gene has CDR1 SNHLY and CDR2 FYNNEI. The CDR3 loop reads CASREGYGYTF. In DNA form, the CDR3 reads TGTGCCAGCAGGGAGGGCTATGGCTACACCTTC.

This clone was seen a handful of times. The V call is TRBV20-1, the J call TRBJ2-1, with no clear D. Germline V gene lookup returns CDR1 DFQATT and CDR2 SNEGSKA (reference sequence). The CDR3 totals 10 residues. With 6 bases removed from V and 4 bases from J, the gap between germline ends came to 4 bases. CDR3 amino acids: CSASYNEQFF. The CDR3 DNA reads as TGCAGTGCCTCTTACAATGAGCAGTTCTTC.

The chain carries TRBV10-3 and TRBJ1-2, with D unresolved. The CDR3 runs 11 residues. Germline V gives CDR1 ENHRY, CDR2 SYGVKD. Deletions cut 11 bases from V and 8 bases from J, with 15 bases between. The CDR3 bases are TGTGCCGCCAGCCCAGGTGGAGGCTACACCTTC. Residues: CAASPGGGYTF.

In its sample, this clone was seen a few times. The J gene is TRBJ2-7, the V gene TRBV2, with a tentative D call TRBD2 (6 bases). This CDR3 is 13 amino acids long. With 3 bases removed from V and 3 bases from J, the gap between germline ends came to 9 bases. The germline V gene encodes CDR1 SNHLY and CDR2 FYNNEI. CDR3 sequence reads: CASSESGVYEQYF. The CDR3 DNA reads TGTGCCAGCAGTGAGTCGGGAGTCTACGAGCAGTACTTC.

This clone was observed a handful of times. J is TRBJ2-3 and V is TRBV7-2; 8 bases match TRBD1. CDR1 SGHTA and CDR2 FQGNSA come from the germline V gene. Losses at the gene ends were 1 base for V and 4 bases for J; bases not matched to a gene: 4. The CDR3 consists of 15 residues. The CDR3 sequence: CASSLGARGPDTQYF. CDR3 DNA sequence: TGTGCCAGCAGCTTAGGGGCCAGGGGGCCAGATACGCAGTATTTT.

The rearrangement joins TRBV7-9 to TRBJ2-2, with D unresolved. CDR1 is SEHNR, CDR2 FQNEAQ, per germline (reference sequence). The CDR3 sequence is 13 residues long. The ends were cut back, 1 base at V and 7 bases at J, with 7 bases in the middle. CDR3: CASSLGGGGELFF. The CDR3 DNA reads TGTGCCAGCAGCTTAGGAGGTGGCGGGGAGCTGTTTTTT.

This sequence joins TRBV15 and TRBJ2-1; TRBD1 matches 8 bases. The CDR3 covers 16 residues. Trimming removed 5 bases from V and 11 bases from J; junction bases left unmatched: 17. Germline V gives CDR1 LNHNV, CDR2 YYDKDF (reference sequence). CDR3 nucleotides: TGTGCCACCAGCCGAAACATCGGGACAGGCTCTACCCAGCAGTTCTTC. Amino acids: CATSRNIGTGSTQQFF.